The present TCR beta chain was sequenced within a study of T-cell memory formation after mild COVID-19. The junction had 9 bases not matched to a gene; V was cut back by 3 bases and J by 3 bases. Germline-derived CDR1 and CDR2 are SEHNR and FQNEAQ (reference sequence). This CDR3 has 16 residues. Constant-segment-primed 5'RACE gave TCR alpha and TCR beta cDNA libraries with sample barcodes and UMIs. Each CDR3 protein gets one entry after TCRdb re-called the 5' RACE reads with MiXCR. This sample yields about 180,000 distinct CDR3 sequences, of which 18% are seen a single time; around 3.9% belongs to the top ten. With regard to this clonotype: The antigen is not known.

Study findings and constraints: Cross-reactive memory appears to have joined, as suggested by some responding clones showing up in pre-infection memory. Whereas later expanders leaned CD4+, clones contracting day 15 to 85 showed a balanced CD4/CD8 makeup. Largely, contracting CD4+ clones fell within CM and EM, and contracting CD8+ clones within EMRA.

The chain recombines TRBV7-9 with TRBJ2-3; TRBD2 aligns across 7 bases. The specimen was PBMCs or a T cell subset sorted from them (not recorded which). This TCR was sampled from a man younger than 35 who had mild COVID-19 (a few samples of this study predate the infection). Cell type and time point are not known. The CDR3 sequence: CASSLGGLGGTDTQYF. The CDR3 nucleotides are TGTGCCAGCAGCTTGGGAGGGCTTGGGGGAACAGATACGCAGTATTTT.